The rows below give T cell receptor beta chains drawn from one sample of a study of response to subunit inactivated influenza vaccine. TCRdb fed the RT-PCR reads into MiXCR, producing one record per CDR3 protein. The sample comprises hundreds of thousands of distinct CDR3 sequences, 25% of which are singletons, and about 1.9% rests with the top ten. The sample in question was CD4+ T cells sorted from PBMCs, obtained 4 to 6 days after vaccination. These receptors were taken from a man aged 45-60 years who received an inactivated influenza vaccine. Each CDR3 is given with its conserved first and last residue. The order of the fields is V gene, J gene, CDR3 protein.

>TRBV10-3|TRBJ2-7
CAISVGLAVYEQYF
>TRBV3-1|TRBJ2-1
CASSRLSGKQFF
>TRBV4-2|TRBJ2-7
CASSQDWGLAGGSLSYEQYF
>TRBV6-2/TRBV6-3|TRBJ1-1
CASRPSDSLFMNTEAFF
>TRBV9|TRBJ2-3
CASSPRALSSPFADTQYF
>TRBV24-1|TRBJ1-1
CATSGLNTEAFF
>TRBV24-1|TRBJ2-3
CATSESRPGQGRDTQYF
>TRBV9|TRBJ2-7
CASSVADSPFHEQYF
>TRBV7-2|TRBJ2-3
CASSLAIVGSTRTDTQYF
>TRBV6-1|TRBJ1-6
CASRGGGTDNSPLHF
>TRBV13|TRBJ2-3
CASSLSSGPQYF
>TRBV6-5|TRBJ2-5
CASSYGVRGTETQYF
>TRBV20-1|TRBJ2-1
CSASSGTSYNEQFF
>TRBV20-1|TRBJ2-7
CSARDLFSGSSYEQYF
>TRBV6-6|TRBJ2-1
CASSYSGRIF
>TRBV6-2/TRBV6-3|TRBJ2-1
CASSSAVQLYNEQFF
>TRBV20-1|TRBJ2-3
CSATRGYTTGTDTQYF
>TRBV24-1|TRBJ2-3
CATSEPASSADTQYF
>TRBV20-1|TRBJ2-4
CSARNRANIQYF
>TRBV18|TRBJ2-5
CASSPIDSGETQYF
>TRBV6-1|TRBJ1-5
CASRPGTAYNQPQHF
>TRBV7-9|TRBJ2-1
CASSASGRPNNEQFF
>TRBV10-3|TRBJ1-2
CAIRRSGSDYGYTF
>TRBV28|TRBJ1-4
CASSIRVREKLFF
>TRBV6-5|TRBJ2-5
CASSYRRVGVETQYF
>TRBV4-3|TRBJ2-7
CASSQGLAGDLLGQYF
>TRBV5-1|TRBJ2-1
CASSLSGSSYNEQFF